This T cell receptor beta chain was recorded in a study of cytomegalovirus exposure and HLA in healthy donors. The study ran its PCR with 60 Vbeta and 13 Jbeta primers. Sequencing used immunoSEQ multiplex PCR; TCRdb keeps in-frame clones, though not all of them. The repertoire includes 100,000 to 150,000 clones, approximately 80% of them detected once, and about 1.7% sits in the top ten. Findings and limits, study-wide: In a later analysis, V- and J-gene trimming of beta chains associated with a DCLRE1C missense variant, replicated independently. The study designated around 150 TCR beta chains cytomegalovirus-associated. CMV serostatus was the sole immune exposure data available.

Per germline, CDR1 SGHTA and CDR2 FQGNSA. The CDR3 spans 14 residues. The table lists this clone with a count of one. Its antigen is undetermined. Relative to the germline gene, one junction end is altered; a read error may explain this. The genes are TRBV7-2 and TRBJ2-7, with 12 bases aligning to TRBD2. Sequencing was carried out using PBMCs. The sequence was obtained from a man aged 35-49 years in good health and CMV-seronegative. Here the CDR3 DNA reads TGTGCCAGCAGCTTAGAGGGGAGGACTAGCGGGATCCTATTC. Translated: CASSLEGRTSGILF.